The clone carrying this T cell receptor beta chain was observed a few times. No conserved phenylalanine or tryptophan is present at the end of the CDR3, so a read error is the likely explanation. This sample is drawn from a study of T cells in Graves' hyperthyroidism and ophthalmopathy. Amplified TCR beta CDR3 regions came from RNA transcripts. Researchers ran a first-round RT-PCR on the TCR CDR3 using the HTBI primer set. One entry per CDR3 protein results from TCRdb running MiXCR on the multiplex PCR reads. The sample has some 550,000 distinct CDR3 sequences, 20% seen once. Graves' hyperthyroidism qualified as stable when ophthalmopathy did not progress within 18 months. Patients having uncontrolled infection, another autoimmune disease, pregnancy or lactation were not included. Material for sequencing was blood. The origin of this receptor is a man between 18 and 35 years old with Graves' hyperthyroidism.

CDR3 in amino acids: CASSPGLAGAYEQYL. The CDR3, as DNA: TGTGCCAGTAGTCCAGGACTAGCGGGGGCCTACGAGCAGTACCTC. The V and J genes are TRBV19 and TRBJ2-7, with TRBD2 matching 13 bases. The CDR3 is 15 residues long. The V segment lost 5 bases and the J segment 2 bases; nucleotides outside the gene matches: 3. Germline CDR1 reads LNHDA; CDR2 reads SQIVND (reference sequence).